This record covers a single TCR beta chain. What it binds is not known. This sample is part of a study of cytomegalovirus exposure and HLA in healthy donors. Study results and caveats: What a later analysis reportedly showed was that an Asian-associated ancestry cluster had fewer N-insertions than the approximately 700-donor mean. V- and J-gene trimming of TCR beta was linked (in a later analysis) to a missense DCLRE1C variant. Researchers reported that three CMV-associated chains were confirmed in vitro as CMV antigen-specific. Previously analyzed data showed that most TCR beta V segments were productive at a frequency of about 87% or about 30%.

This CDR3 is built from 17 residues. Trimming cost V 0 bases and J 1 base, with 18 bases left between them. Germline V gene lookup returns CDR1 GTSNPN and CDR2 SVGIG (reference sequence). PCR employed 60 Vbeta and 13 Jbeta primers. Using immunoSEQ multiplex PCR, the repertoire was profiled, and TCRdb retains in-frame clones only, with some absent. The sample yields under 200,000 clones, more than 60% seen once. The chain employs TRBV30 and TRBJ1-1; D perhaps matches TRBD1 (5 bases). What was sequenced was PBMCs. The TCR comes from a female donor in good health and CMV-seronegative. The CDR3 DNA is TGTGCCTGGAGTGTACCCCTCCGCGGACAAAAGAACACTGAAGCTTTCTTT. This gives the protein CAWSVPLRGQKNTEAFF.